The clone carrying this T cell receptor beta chain has just a few counts. Its antigen is not identified. The CDR3 contains 14 residues. The V end was cut by 4 bases, the J end by 4 bases, with 10 bases between. Germline V gene sequence: CDR1 KGHSH, CDR2 LQKENI. This sample was taken from a study of T cell repertoires in cytomegalovirus infection. General study findings and limits: Dominating the ex vivo response were TCR beta clonotypes that were CMV-specific and HLA-C-restricted.

Each CDR3 protein gets one entry after TCRdb re-called the reads with MiXCR. The repertoire holds more than 400,000 distinct CDR3 sequences, with about 26% as singletons. The chain has TRBV18 and TRBJ1-4; TRBD1 might be the D (5 bases). This TCR was recovered from a human donor in good health (CMV status not recorded). Some clones in this sample may be carry-over from other donors' samples. What was sequenced was PBMCs. The CDR3 protein is CASSRAGSNEKLFF. The CDR3 nucleotides are TGTGCCAGCTCACGGGCAGGGAGTAATGAAAAACTGTTTTTT.